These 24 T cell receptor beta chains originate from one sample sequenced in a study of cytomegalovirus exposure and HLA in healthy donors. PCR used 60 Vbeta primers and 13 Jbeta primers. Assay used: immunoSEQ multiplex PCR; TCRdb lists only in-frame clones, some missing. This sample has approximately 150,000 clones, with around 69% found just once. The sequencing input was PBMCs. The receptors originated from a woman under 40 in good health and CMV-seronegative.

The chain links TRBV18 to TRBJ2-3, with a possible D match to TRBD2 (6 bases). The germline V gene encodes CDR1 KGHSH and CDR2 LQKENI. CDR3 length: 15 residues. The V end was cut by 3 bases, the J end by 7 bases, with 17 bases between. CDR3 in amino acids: CASSPGGQGRNTQYF. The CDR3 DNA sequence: TGTGCCAGCTCACCGGGAGGACAAGGCAGGAATACGCAGTATTTT.

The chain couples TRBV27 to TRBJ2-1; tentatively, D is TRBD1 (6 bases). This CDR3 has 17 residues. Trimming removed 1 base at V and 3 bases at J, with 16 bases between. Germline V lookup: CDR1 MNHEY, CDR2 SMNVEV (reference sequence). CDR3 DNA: TGTGCCAGCAGTTTATGGGTCGGGACAACCGTCTACAATGAGCAGTTCTTC. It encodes CASSLWVGTTVYNEQFF.

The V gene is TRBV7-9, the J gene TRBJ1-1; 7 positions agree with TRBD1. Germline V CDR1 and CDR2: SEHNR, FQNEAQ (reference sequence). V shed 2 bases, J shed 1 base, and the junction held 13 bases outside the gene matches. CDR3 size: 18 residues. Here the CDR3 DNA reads TGTGCCAGCAGCTTATTCGGTAGGGGGCTAAGTCCGAACACTGAAGCTTTCTTT. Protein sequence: CASSLFGRGLSPNTEAFF. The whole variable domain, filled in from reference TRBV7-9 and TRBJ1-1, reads DTGVSQNPRHKITKRGQNVTFRCDPISEHNRLYWYRQTLGQGPEFLTYFQNEAQLEKSRLLSDRFSAERPKGSFSTLEIQRTEQGDSAMYLCASSLFGRGLSPNTEAFFGQGTRLTVV.

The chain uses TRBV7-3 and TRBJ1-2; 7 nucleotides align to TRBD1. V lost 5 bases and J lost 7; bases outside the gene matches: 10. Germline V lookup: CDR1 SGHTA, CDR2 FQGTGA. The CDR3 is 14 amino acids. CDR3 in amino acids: CASSVGTGESGYTF. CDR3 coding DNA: TGTGCCAGCAGCGTTGGTACAGGGGAAAGTGGCTACACCTTC.

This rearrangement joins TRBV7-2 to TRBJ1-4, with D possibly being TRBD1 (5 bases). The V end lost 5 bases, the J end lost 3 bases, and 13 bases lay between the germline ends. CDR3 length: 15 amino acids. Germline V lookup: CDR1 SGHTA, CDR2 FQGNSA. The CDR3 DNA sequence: TGTGCCAGCAGCCCCGGGGGGGGAGCTAATGAAAAACTGTTTTTT. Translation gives CASSPGGGANEKLFF.

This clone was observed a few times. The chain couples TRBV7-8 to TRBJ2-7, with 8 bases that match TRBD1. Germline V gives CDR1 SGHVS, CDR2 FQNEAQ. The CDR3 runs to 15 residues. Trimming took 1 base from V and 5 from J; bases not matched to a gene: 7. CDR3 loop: CASSLEGQGYDEQYF. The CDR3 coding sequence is TGTGCCAGCAGCTTAGAAGGACAGGGTTACGACGAGCAGTACTTC. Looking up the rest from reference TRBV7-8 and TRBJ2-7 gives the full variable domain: GAGVSQSPRYKVAKRGQDVALRCDPISGHVSLFWYQQALGQGPEFLTYFQNEAQLDKSGLPSDRFFAERPEGSVSTLKIQRTQQEDSAVYLCASSLEGQGYDEQYFGPGTRLTVT.

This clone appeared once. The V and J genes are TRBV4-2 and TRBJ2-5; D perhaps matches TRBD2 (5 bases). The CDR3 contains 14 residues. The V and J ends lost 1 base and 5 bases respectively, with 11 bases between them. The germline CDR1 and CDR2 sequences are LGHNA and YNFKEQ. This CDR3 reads CASSQVSGLETQYF. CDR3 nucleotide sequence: TGTGCCAGCAGCCAAGTATCGGGGTTGGAGACCCAGTACTTC.

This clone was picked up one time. CDR3 DNA sequence: TGTGCCAGCAGCCTAGTTGGAGGGGATGGGGACGAGCAGTACTTC. Its translation is CASSLVGGDGDEQYF. V usage is TRBV7-6 and J usage is TRBJ2-7; D is perhaps TRBD2 (6 bases). This CDR3 contains 15 residues. Germline V gene data show CDR1 as SGHVS and CDR2 as FNYEAQ. Trimming took 5 bases from V and 5 from J, leaving 19 bases between them.

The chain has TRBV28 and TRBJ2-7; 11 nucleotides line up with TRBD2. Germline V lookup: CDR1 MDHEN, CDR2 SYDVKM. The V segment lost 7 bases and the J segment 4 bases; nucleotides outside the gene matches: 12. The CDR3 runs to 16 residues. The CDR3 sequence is CASNTPASGRKYEQYF. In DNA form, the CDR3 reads TGTGCCAGCAATACACCCGCTAGCGGGAGGAAATACGAGCAGTACTTC.

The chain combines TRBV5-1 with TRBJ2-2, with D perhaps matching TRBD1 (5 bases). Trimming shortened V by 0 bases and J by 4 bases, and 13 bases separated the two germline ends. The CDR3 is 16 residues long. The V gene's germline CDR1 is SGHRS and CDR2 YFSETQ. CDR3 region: CASSLGQGVGTGELFF. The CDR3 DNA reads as TGCGCCAGCAGCTTGGGTCAGGGCGTGGGCACCGGGGAGCTGTTTTTT.

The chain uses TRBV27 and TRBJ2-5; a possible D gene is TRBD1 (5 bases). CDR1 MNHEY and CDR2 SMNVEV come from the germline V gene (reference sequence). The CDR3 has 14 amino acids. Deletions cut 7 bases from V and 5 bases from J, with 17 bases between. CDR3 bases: TGTGCCAGCACCCCAACCCGGACACAGGAGACCCAGTACTTC. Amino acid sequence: CASTPTRTQETQYF.

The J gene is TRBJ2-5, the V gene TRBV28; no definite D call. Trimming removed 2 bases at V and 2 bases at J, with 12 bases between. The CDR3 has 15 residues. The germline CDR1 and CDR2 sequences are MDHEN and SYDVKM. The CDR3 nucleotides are TGTGCCAGCAGTTTAGAAGCGAGATTACAAGAGACCCAGTACTTC. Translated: CASSLEARLQETQYF.

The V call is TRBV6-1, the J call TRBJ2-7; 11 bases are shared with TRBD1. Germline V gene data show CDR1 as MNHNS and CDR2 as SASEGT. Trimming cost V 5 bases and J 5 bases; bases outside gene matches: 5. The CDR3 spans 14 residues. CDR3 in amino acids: CASSQTDRGHEQYF. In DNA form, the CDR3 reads TGTGCCAGCAGTCAGACGGACAGGGGGCACGAGCAGTACTTC.

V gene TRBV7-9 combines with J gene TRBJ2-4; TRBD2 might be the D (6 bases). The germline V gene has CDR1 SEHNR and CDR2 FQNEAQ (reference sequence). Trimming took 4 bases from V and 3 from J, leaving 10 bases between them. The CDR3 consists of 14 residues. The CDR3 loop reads CASSYTGGKNIQYF. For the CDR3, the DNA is TGTGCCAGCAGCTACACCGGGGGCAAAAACATTCAGTACTTC.

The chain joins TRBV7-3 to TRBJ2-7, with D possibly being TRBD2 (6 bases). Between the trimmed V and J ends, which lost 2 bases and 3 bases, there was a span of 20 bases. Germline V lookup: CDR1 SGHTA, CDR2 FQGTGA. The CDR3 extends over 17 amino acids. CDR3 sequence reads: CASSLVRRGHSDYEQYF. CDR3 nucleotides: TGTGCCAGCAGCTTAGTCAGGAGGGGTCACTCGGACTACGAGCAGTACTTC.

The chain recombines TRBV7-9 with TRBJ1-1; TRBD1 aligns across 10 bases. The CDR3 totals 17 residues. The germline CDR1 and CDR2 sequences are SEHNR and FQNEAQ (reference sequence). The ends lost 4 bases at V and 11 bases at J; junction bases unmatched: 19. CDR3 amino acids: CASSSGDRGFQAISAFF. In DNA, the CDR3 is TGTGCCAGCAGCTCGGGGGACAGGGGTTTTCAGGCAATATCGGCTTTCTTT.

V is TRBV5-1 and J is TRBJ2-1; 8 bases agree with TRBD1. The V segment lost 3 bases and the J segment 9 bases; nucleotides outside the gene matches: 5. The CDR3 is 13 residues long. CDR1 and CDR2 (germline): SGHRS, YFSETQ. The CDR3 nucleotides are TGCGCCAGCAGCTCTGGACAGGGTTCTGAGCAGTTCTTC. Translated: CASSSGQGSEQFF.

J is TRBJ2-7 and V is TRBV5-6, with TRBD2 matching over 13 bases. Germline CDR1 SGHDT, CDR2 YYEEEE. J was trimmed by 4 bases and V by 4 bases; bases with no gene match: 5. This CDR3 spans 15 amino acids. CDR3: CASSRGLAGRYEQYF. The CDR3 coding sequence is TGTGCCAGCAGCAGGGGACTAGCGGGAAGGTACGAGCAGTACTTC. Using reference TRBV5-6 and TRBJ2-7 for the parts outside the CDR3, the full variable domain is DAGVTQSPTHLIKTRGQQVTLRCSPKSGHDTVSWYQQALGQGPQFIFQYYEEEERQRGNFPDRFSGHQFPNYSSELNVNALLLGDSALYLCASSRGLAGRYEQYFGPGTRLTVT.

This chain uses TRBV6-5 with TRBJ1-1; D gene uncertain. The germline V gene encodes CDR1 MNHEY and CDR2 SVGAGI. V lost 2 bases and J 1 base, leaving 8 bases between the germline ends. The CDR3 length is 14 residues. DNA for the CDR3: TGTGCCAGCAGTTACAGAGGGAGGAACACTGAAGCTTTCTTT. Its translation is CASSYRGRNTEAFF.

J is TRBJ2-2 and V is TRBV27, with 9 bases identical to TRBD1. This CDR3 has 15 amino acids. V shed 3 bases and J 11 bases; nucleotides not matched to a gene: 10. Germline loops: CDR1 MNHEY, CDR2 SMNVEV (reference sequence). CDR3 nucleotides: TGTGCCAGCAGTTTCCAACAGGGGGCGAGAGGAGAGCTGTTTTTT. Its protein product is CASSFQQGARGELFF.

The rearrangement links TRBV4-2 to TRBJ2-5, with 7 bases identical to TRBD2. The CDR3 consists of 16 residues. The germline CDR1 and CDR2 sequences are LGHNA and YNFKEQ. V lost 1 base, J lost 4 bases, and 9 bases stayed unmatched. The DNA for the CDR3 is TGTGCCAGCAGCCAAGCGTGGGCGGGAGCCGGAGAGACCCAGTACTTC. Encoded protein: CASSQAWAGAGETQYF.

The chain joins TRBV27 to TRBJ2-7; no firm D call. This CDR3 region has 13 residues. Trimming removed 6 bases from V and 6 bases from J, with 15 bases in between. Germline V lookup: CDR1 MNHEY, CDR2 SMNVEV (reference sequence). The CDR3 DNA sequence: TGTGCCAGCAGCCTCGAGGCTGTGGGCGAGCAGTACTTC. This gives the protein CASSLEAVGEQYF.

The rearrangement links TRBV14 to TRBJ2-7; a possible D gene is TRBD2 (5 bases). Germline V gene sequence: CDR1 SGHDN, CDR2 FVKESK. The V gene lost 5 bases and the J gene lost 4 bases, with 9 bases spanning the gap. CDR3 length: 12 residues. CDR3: CASSLSGYEQYF. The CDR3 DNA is TGTGCCAGCAGCTTGAGCGGTTACGAGCAGTACTTC. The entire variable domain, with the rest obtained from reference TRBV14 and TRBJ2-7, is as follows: EAGVTQFPSHSVIEKGQTVTLRCDPISGHDNLYWYRRVMGKEIKFLLHFVKESKQDESGMPNNRFLAERTGGTYSTLKVQPAELEDSGVYFCASSLSGYEQYFGPGTRLTVT.

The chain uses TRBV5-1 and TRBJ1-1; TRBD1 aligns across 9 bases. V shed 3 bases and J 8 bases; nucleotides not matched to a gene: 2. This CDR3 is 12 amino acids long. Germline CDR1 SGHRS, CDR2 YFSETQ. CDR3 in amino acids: CASSWDRAEAFF. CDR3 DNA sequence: TGCGCCAGCAGCTGGGACAGGGCGGAAGCTTTCTTT. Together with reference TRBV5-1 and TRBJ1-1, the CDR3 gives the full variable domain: KAGVTQTPRYLIKTRGQQVTLSCSPISGHRSVSWYQQTPGQGLQFLFEYFSETQRNKGNFPGRFSGRQFSNSRSEMNVSTLELGDSALYLCASSWDRAEAFFGQGTRLTVV.